This T cell receptor (beta chain) was identified in a study of blood T cell repertoires in COVID-19. About the study: Sources were T cells, B-cell-depleted T cells, or PBMCs; the material itself was cDNA or gDNA.

Per the original methods: The assay estimated nucleated cells by amplifying reference gene primers. Only in-frame clones appear in the TCRdb table, and some are missing; sequencing was by immunoSEQ multiplex PCR. The V and J calls and the clone size are those of that table, but D and trimming were determined from the DNA. The table lists about 220,000 clones, approximately 84% of them singletons. With 7 bases removed from V and 4 bases from J, the gap between germline ends came to 23 bases. Germline V CDR1 and CDR2: LGHDT, YNNKEL (reference sequence). The CDR3 consists of 17 residues. The sequence came from a man aged 45-65 years who had recovered from COVID-19. V and J are TRBV3-1 (or the pseudogene TRBV3-2) and TRBJ2-1, with a possible D match to TRBD2 (6 bases). The sample was peripheral blood. Here the CDR3 reads CASTPSQGLPDYNEQFF. CDR3 coding DNA: TGTGCCAGCACCCCATCCCAGGGACTCCCAGATTACAATGAGCAGTTCTTC.